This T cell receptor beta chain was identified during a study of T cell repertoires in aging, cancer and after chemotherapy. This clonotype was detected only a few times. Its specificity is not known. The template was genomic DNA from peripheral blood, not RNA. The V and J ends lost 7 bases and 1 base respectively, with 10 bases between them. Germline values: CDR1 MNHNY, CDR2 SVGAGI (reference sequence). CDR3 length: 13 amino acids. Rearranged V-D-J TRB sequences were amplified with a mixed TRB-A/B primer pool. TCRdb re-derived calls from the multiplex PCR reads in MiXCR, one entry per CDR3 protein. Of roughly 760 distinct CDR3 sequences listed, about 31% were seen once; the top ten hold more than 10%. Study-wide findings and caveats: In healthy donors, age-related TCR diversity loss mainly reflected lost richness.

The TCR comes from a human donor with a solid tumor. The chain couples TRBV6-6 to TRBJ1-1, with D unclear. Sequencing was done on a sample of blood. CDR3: CASTDGGNTEAFF. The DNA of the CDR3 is TGTGCCAGCACCGACGGAGGGAACACTGAAGCTTTCTTT.